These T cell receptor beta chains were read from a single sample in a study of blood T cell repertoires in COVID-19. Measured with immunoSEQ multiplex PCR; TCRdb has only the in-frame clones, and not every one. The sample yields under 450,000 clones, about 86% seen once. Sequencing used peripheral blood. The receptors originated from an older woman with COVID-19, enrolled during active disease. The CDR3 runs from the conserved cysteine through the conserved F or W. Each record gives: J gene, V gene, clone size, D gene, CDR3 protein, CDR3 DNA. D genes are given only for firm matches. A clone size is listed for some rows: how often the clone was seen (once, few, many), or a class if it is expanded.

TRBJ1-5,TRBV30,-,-,CAWSVGDNQPQHF,TGTGCCTGGAGTGTTGGAGATAATCAGCCCCAGCATTTT
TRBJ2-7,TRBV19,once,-,CASSIDRGAYEQYF,TGTGCCAGTAGTATAGACAGGGGGGCCTACGAGCAGTACTTC
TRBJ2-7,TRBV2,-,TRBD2,CASRREDSYEQYF,TGTGCCAGCCGGCGGGAGGACTCCTACGAGCAGTACTTC
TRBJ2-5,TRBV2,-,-,CASMSWETQYF,TGTGCCAGCATGAGTTGGGAGACCCAGTACTTC
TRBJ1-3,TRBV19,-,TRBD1,CASRIKDRVGNTIYF,TGTGCCAGTAGAATTAAGGACAGGGTCGGAAACACCATATATTTT
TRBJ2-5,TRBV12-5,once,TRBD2,CASGTSGGMGTQYF,TGTGCTAGTGGCACAAGCGGGGGCATGGGGACCCAGTACTTC
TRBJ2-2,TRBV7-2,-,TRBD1,CASSFGTGLSNTGELFF,TGTGCCAGCAGTTTCGGGACAGGGCTCTCTAACACCGGGGAGCTGTTTTTT
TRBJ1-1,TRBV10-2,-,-,CASSESGALNTEAFF,TGCGCCAGCAGTGAGTCGGGGGCGTTGAACACTGAAGCTTTCTTT
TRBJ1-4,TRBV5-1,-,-,CASSLFGGREKLFF,TGCGCCAGCAGCTTGTTCGGGGGGCGGGAAAAACTGTTTTTT
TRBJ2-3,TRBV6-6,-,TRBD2,CATRDSGGLTDTQYF,TGTGCCACCAGGGACAGCGGGGGGCTCACAGATACGCAGTATTTT
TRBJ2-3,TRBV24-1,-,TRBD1,CATSDPRQGASTQYF,TGTGCCACCAGTGACCCGCGGCAGGGGGCCAGTACGCAGTATTTT
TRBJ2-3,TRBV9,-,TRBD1,CASSVEGGITDTQYF,TGTGCCAGCAGCGTAGAAGGGGGCATCACAGATACGCAGTATTTT
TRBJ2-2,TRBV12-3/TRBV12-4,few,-,CASRSGRNGELFF,TGTGCCAGCAGAAGTGGGAGGAACGGGGAGCTGTTTTTT
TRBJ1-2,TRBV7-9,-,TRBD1,CASSRETGEDNYGYTF,TGTGCCAGCAGCAGAGAGACAGGGGAAGACAACTATGGCTACACCTTC
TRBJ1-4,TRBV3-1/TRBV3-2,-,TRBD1,CASSGRGLGEKLFF,TGTGCCAGCAGCGGCAGGGGGCTTGGTGAAAAACTGTTTTTT
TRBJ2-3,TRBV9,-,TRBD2,CASSVAGAGAEDTQYF,TGTGCCAGCAGCGTAGCTGGAGCGGGGGCGGAAGATACGCAGTATTTT
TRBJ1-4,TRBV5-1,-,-,CASSFTATNEKLFF,TGCGCCAGCAGCTTTACAGCAACTAATGAAAAACTGTTTTTT
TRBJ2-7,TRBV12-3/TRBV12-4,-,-,CASSRQGGEQYF,TGTGCCAGCAGTCGCCAAGGGGGTGAGCAGTACTTC
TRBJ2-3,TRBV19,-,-,CASSPEDVSSTDTQYF,TGTGCCAGTAGCCCGGAGGACGTATCTAGCACAGATACGCAGTATTTT
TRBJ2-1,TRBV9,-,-,CASSGGLDSLVYNEQFF,TGTGCCAGCAGCGGCGGGCTTGACTCTCTGGTTTACAATGAGCAGTTCTTC
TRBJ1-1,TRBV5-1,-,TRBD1,CASSLQGQDTEAFF,TGCGCCAGCAGCTTACAGGGGCAGGACACTGAAGCTTTCTTT
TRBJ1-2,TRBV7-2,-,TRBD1,CASSLALTGGDGYTF,TGTGCCAGCAGCTTAGCTTTGACAGGGGGGGATGGCTACACCTTC
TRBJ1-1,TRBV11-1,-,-,CASSQGTGGRDEAFF,TGTGCCAGCAGCCAGGGCACGGGGGGAAGGGATGAAGCTTTCTTT
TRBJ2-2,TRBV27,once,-,CASSSPTGELFF,TGTGCCAGCTCTAGCCCCACCGGGGAGCTGTTTTTT
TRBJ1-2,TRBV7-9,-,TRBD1,CASSALDRGPNYGYTF,TGTGCCAGCAGCGCGCTAGACAGGGGACCTAACTATGGCTACACCTTC
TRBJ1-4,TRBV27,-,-,CASSLLDGGGEKLFF,TGTGCCAGCAGTTTATTGGACGGAGGAGGGGAAAAACTGTTTTTT
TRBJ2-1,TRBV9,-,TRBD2,CASGLAGANEQFF,TGTGCCAGTGGACTAGCGGGGGCCAATGAGCAGTTCTTC